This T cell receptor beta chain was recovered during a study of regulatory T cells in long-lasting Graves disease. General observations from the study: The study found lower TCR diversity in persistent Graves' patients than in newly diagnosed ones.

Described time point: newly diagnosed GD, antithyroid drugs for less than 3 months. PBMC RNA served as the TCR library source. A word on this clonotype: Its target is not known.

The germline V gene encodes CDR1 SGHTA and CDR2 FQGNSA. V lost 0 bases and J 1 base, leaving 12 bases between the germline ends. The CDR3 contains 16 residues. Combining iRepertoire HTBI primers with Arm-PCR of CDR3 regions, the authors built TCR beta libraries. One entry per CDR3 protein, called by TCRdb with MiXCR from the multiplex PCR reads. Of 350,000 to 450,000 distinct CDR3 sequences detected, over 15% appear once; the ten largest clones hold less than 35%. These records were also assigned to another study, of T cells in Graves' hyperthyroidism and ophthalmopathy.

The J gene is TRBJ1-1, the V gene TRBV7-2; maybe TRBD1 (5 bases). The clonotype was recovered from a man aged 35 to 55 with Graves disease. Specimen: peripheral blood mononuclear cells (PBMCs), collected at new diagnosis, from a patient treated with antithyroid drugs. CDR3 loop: CASSLAPGRGNTEAFF. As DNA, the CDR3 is TGTGCCAGCAGCTTAGCTCCGGGACGAGGGAACACTGAAGCTTTCTTT.